This T cell receptor beta chain derives from a study of T cell responses to AZD1222 COVID-19 vaccine. Regarding the study as a whole: Repertoire collection took place solely once the T cell response had peaked. Clonal diversity was possibly underestimated, and the donors were mostly white British, with more females. Two doses of AZD1222 preceded a rise in Spike-specific TCR breadth and depth. The reported proportion of spike-specific TCRs targeting unmutated variant regions was nearly half.

This clone was observed a single time. Its antigen is unknown. Libraries were prepared by immunoSEQ multiplex PCR; TCRdb keeps only in-frame clonotypes and omits some of them. This table has under 150,000 clones, 85% to 95% appearing once. Germline V CDR1 and CDR2: LGHNA, YNFKEQ. Trimming left V 1 base short and J 0 bases short, with 7 bases between. The CDR3 runs to 15 residues. The material sequenced was peripheral blood, taken on day 0 of AZD1222 vaccination. The receptor's source is an adult in good health. The chain carries TRBV4-2 and TRBJ1-3; no reliable D call. This CDR3 reads CASSQGTISGNTIYF. The DNA of the CDR3 is TGTGCCAGCAGCCAAGGCACCATCTCTGGAAACACCATATATTTT.